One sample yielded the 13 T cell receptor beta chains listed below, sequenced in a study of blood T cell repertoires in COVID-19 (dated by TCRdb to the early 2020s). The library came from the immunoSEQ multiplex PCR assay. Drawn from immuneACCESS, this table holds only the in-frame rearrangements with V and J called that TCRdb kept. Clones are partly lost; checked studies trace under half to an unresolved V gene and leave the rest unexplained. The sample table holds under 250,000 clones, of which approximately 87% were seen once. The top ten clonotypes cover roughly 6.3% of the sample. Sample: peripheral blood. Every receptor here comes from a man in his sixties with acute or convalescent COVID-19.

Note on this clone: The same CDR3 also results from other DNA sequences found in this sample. CDR3 nucleotide sequence: TGTGCCAGCAGCCCTTGGACAGGGACTAATGAAAAACTGTTTTTT. It codes for CASSPWTGTNEKLFF. The J gene is TRBJ1-4, the V gene TRBV7-9, with 8 bases that match TRBD1. The CDR3 contains 15 residues. Germline lookup yields CDR1 SEHNR and CDR2 FQNEAQ (reference sequence). The trim removed 5 bases at V and 2 bases at J, leaving 4 bases unmatched. The full variable domain, completed using reference TRBV7-9 and TRBJ1-4, is DTGVSQNPRHKITKRGQNVTFRCDPISEHNRLYWYRQTLGQGPEFLTYFQNEAQLEKSRLLSDRFSAERPKGSFSTLEIQRTEQGDSAMYLCASSPWTGTNEKLFFGSGTQLSVL.

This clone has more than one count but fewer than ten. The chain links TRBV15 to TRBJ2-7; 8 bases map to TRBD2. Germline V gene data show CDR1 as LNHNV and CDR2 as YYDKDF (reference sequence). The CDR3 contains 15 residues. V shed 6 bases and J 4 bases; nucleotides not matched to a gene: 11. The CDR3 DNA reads TGTGCCACCAGTCCGAGGAGCGGGAGAAGTTACGAGCAGTACTTC. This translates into CATSPRSGRSYEQYF.

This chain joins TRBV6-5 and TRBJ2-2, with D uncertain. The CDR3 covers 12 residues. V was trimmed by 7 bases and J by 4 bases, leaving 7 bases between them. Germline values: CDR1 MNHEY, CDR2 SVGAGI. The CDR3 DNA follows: TGTGCCAGCACCCCCGGCACCGGGGAGCTGTTTTTT. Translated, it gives CASTPGTGELFF.

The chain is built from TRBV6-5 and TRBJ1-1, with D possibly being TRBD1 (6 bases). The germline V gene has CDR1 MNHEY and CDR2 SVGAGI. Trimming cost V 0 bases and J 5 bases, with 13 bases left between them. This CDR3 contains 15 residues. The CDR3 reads CASSYSGGRGTEAFF. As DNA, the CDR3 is TGTGCCAGCAGTTACTCGGGGGGGCGCGGAACTGAAGCTTTCTTT.

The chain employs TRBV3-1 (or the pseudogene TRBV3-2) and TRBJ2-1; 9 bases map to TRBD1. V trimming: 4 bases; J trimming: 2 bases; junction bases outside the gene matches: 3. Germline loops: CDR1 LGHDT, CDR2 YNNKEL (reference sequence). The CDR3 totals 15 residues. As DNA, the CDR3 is TGTGCCAGCAGCCCTCGACAGGGGGCCTACAATGAGCAGTTCTTC. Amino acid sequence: CASSPRQGAYNEQFF.

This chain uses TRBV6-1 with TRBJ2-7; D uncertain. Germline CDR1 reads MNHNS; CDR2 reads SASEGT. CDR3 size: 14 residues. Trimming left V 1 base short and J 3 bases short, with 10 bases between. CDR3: CASSEGSSLYEQYF. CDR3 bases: TGTGCCAGCAGTGAAGGATCTAGTCTCTACGAGCAGTACTTC.

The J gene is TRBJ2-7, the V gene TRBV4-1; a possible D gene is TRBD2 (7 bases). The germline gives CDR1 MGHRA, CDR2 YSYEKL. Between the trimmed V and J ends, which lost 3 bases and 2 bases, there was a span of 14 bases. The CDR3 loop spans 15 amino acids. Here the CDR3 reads CASSHFKGGAYEQYF. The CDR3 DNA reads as TGCGCCAGCAGCCACTTCAAGGGGGGGGCCTACGAGCAGTACTTC.

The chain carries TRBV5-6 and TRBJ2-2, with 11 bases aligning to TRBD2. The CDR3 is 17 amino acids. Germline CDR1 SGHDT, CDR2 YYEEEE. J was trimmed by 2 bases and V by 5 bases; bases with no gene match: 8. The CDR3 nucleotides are TGTGCCAGCAGGCCCTTAGGGACTAGCGGCAACACCGGGGAGCTGTTTTTT. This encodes CASRPLGTSGNTGELFF.

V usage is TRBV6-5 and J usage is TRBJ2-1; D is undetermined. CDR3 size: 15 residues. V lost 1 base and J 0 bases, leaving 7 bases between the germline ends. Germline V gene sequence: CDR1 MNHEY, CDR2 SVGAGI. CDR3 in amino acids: CASSYWRSSYNEQFF. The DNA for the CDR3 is TGTGCCAGCAGTTACTGGCGGAGCTCCTACAATGAGCAGTTCTTC.

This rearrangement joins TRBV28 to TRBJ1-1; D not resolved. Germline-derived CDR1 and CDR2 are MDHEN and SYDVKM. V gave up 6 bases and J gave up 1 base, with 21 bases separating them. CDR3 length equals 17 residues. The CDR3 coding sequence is TGTGCCAGCAGCTACCTCGGCGACATCTTAGGGAACACTGAAGCTTTCTTT. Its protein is CASSYLGDILGNTEAFF.

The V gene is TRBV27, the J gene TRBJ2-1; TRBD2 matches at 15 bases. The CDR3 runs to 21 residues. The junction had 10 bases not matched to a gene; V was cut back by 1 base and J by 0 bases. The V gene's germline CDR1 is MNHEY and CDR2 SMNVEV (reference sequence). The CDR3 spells CASSLFPGLAGGPSSYNEQFF. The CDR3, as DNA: TGTGCCAGCAGTTTATTCCCAGGACTAGCGGGAGGGCCGAGCTCCTACAATGAGCAGTTCTTC.

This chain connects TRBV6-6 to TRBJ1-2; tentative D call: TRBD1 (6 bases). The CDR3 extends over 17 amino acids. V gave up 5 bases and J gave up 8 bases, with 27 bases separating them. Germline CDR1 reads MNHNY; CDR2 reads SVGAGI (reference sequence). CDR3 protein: CASSLRRTAGLARGYTF. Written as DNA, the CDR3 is TGTGCCAGCAGTCTACGTCGGACAGCCGGGTTAGCTCGCGGCTACACCTTC.

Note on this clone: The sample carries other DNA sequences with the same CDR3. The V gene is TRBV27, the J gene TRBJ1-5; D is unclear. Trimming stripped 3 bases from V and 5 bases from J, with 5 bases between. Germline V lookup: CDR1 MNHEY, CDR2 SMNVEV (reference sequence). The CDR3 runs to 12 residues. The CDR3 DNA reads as TGTGCCAGCAGTTTCGTCGATCAGCCCCAGCATTTT. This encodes CASSFVDQPQHF.